Listed here are 11 T cell receptor beta chains from one sample, sequenced in a study of shared clonotypes between healthy human individuals. Assay: immunoSEQ multiplex PCR; the TCRdb copy retains only in-frame clones and omits some. The sample includes almost 750,000 clones, 55% to 75% of them seen just once. The sequenced material came from memory CD4+ T cells sorted from blood. Subset of the sample: CD45RA-negative fraction. These receptors were collected from a woman in her 30s in good health.

This clone was seen repeatedly, ten times or more. The sample contains more than one DNA sequence encoding this CDR3. V usage is TRBV4-2 and J usage is TRBJ2-2; TRBD1 matches 7 bases. The CDR3 spans 15 residues. V was clipped by 1 base and J by 3 bases; unmatched bases: 2. Germline V CDR1 and CDR2: LGHNA, YNFKEQ. The CDR3 sequence: CASSQGDRDTGELFF. CDR3 in DNA: TGTGCCAGCAGCCAAGGGGACAGAGACACCGGGGAGCTGTTTTTT.

The rearrangement uses TRBV2 and TRBJ2-1, with D uncertain. Germline loops: CDR1 SNHLY, CDR2 FYNNEI. V was trimmed by 6 bases and J by 0 bases, leaving 6 bases between them. The CDR3 is 13 residues long. The CDR3 sequence: CASRVSSYNEQFF. For the CDR3, the DNA is TGTGCCAGCAGGGTGAGCTCCTACAATGAGCAGTTCTTC.

This chain connects TRBV9 to TRBJ2-5; 7 bases are shared with TRBD1. CDR1 and CDR2 (germline): SGDLS, YYNGEE. The CDR3 extends over 15 amino acids. V lost 0 bases to trimming and J lost 5 bases; unmatched junction nucleotides: 7. CDR3 nucleotide sequence: TGTGCCAGCAGCGTAGGGATCAGACAGGGCGAGACCCAGTACTTC. This sequence encodes CASSVGIRQGETQYF.

V is TRBV10-1 and J is TRBJ2-3; TRBD1 is a possible D gene (6 bases). Trimming pared 8 bases from V and 0 bases from J, leaving 33 bases between. This CDR3 has 21 residues. Germline loops: CDR1 WNHNN, CDR2 SYGVQD (reference sequence). In DNA form, the CDR3 reads TGCGCCAGCTATTTACCCCTTTCGGCCGAACGGGACAACAGTAGCACAGATACGCAGTATTTT. This sequence encodes CASYLPLSAERDNSSTDTQYF.

The V gene is TRBV5-6, the J gene TRBJ2-5; 7 bases agree with TRBD1. CDR3 size: 17 residues. Germline values: CDR1 SGHDT, CDR2 YYEEEE. Germline trimming cut 0 bases from V and 6 bases from J; bases unmatched to any gene: 14. The CDR3 DNA reads as TGTGCCAGCAGCTTGGGGACCGGGGACAGCTCAGGAAAGACCCAGTACTTC. Translation gives CASSLGTGDSSGKTQYF.

This chain joins TRBV2 and TRBJ1-1; D may be TRBD1 (5 bases). This CDR3 comprises 14 residues. Deletions cut 3 bases from V and 1 base from J, with 9 bases between. Germline V gene sequence: CDR1 SNHLY, CDR2 FYNNEI. CDR3 DNA sequence: TGTGCCAGCAGTGATCAGGGCTCGAACACTGAAGCTTTCTTT. Its translation is CASSDQGSNTEAFF.

V and J are TRBV28 and TRBJ1-4; 8 bases agree with TRBD1. After removal of 3 bases from V and 7 bases from J, the junction contained 10 bases not matched to a gene. Germline V lookup: CDR1 MDHEN, CDR2 SYDVKM. The CDR3 has 16 amino acids. The CDR3 sequence is CASSFFSGTGIEKLFF. The DNA of the CDR3 is TGTGCCAGCAGTTTTTTTTCCGGGACAGGTATTGAAAAACTGTTTTTT.

The chain links TRBV19 to TRBJ2-3; TRBD2 agrees at 11 bases. CDR3 size: 13 residues. Germline V gives CDR1 LNHDA, CDR2 SQIVND (reference sequence). The V segment lost 8 bases and the J segment 8 bases; nucleotides outside the gene matches: 6. The CDR3 region is CASQPGTSGTQYF. Written as DNA, the CDR3 is TGTGCCAGTCAACCCGGGACTAGCGGTACGCAGTATTTT.

Comments on this clone: Additional DNA sequences in this sample encode the identical CDR3. The chain links TRBV2 to TRBJ2-3, with no clear D. Germline assignment: CDR1 SNHLY and CDR2 FYNNEI. This CDR3 contains 14 residues. Deletions cut 4 bases from V and 0 bases from J, with 8 bases between. The DNA of the CDR3 is TGTGCCAGCAGTGTCTTCAGTAGCACAGATACGCAGTATTTT. Its translation is CASSVFSSTDTQYF.

This clone was found once. V and J are TRBV6-1 and TRBJ2-3, with D possibly matching TRBD2 (6 bases). The CDR3 has 15 amino acids. Germline lookup yields CDR1 MNHNS and CDR2 SASEGT. Trimming pared 3 bases from V and 0 bases from J, leaving 10 bases between. In DNA, the CDR3 is TGTGCCAGCAGTGATCTGGGGACTAGCACAGATACGCAGTATTTT. Translated: CASSDLGTSTDTQYF.

This chain connects TRBV11-2 to TRBJ1-2; perhaps TRBD1 as D (6 bases). CDR1 and CDR2 from the germline V gene are SGHAT and FQNNGV. The V end lost 5 bases, the J end lost 4 bases, and 14 bases lay between the germline ends. The CDR3 has 14 amino acids. In DNA form, the CDR3 reads TGTGCCAGCAGCCCGGACGGGGGCGGCTATGGCTACACCTTC. Protein sequence: CASSPDGGGYGYTF. Combining the CDR3 with reference TRBV11-2 and TRBJ1-2 gives the whole variable domain EAGVAQSPRYKIIEKRQSVAFWCNPISGHATLYWYQQILGQGPKLLIQFQNNGVVDDSQLPKDRFSAERLKGVDSTLKIQPAKLEDSAVYLCASSPDGGGYGYTFGSGTRLTVV.